One sample yielded the 12 T cell receptor beta chains listed below, sequenced in a study of blood T cell repertoires in COVID-19. Clones were read by immunoSEQ multiplex PCR, and TCRdb kept only the in-frame ones, dropping some. Counted here are more than 60,000 clones, around 88% occurring once; the ten biggest clones make up over 4%. The sample consisted of peripheral blood. The receptors come from a woman older than 75 with active or convalescent COVID-19.

The V call is TRBV18, the J call TRBJ2-7; D may be TRBD2 (5 bases). Looked up from germline, CDR1 is KGHSH and CDR2 is LQKENI. This CDR3 region has 15 residues. V was cut by 2 bases and J by 3 bases, with 14 bases left in between. The CDR3, as DNA: TGTGCCAGCTCACCAATGTCGAGAGGGAACTACGAGCAGTACTTC. The encoded protein is CASSPMSRGNYEQYF.

The chain links TRBV5-8 to TRBJ2-3; D uncertain. Germline loops: CDR1 SGHTS, CDR2 YDEGEE. Trimming removed 4 bases at V and 2 bases at J, with 11 bases between. The CDR3 runs 14 residues. In nucleotides, the CDR3 is TGTGCCAGCAGCCGTGGGCAGGCCACAGATACGCAGTATTTT. Translating gives CASSRGQATDTQYF.

DNA of the CDR3: TGTGCCAGCAGCCGGGACACGGACCACAATGAGCAGTTCTTC. Encoded protein: CASSRDTDHNEQFF. The chain recombines TRBV6-2 or TRBV6-3 with TRBJ2-1; a weak D match, TRBD1 (6 bases). The CDR3 has 14 residues. CDR1 and CDR2 from the germline V gene are MNHEY and SVGEGT. V lost 6 bases and J lost 5, with 14 bases in between.

The chain recombines TRBV5-1 with TRBJ2-2, with a possible D match to TRBD1 (7 bases). The germline V gene encodes CDR1 SGHRS and CDR2 YFSETQ. The CDR3 is 16 residues long. Between the trimmed V and J ends, which lost 3 bases and 5 bases, there was a span of 17 bases. CDR3 sequence reads: CASSYLATRGTGELFF. CDR3 in DNA: TGCGCCAGCAGCTACCTAGCGACCAGGGGGACCGGGGAGCTGTTTTTT.

V gene TRBV28 combines with J gene TRBJ2-2; 7 nucleotides line up with TRBD2. The CDR3 has 18 residues. The germline CDR1 and CDR2 sequences are MDHEN and SYDVKM. V was clipped by 7 bases and J by 4 bases; unmatched bases: 18. CDR3 residues: CASNGVFVGEGPTGELFF. The DNA for the CDR3 is TGTGCCAGCAACGGGGTTTTCGTGGGGGAGGGCCCCACCGGGGAGCTGTTTTTT.

The J gene is TRBJ2-2, the V gene TRBV4-3, with D perhaps matching TRBD2 (5 bases). V lost 0 bases, J lost 1 base, and 18 bases lay in between. CDR3 length equals 19 residues. Germline V gene sequence: CDR1 LGHNA, CDR2 YSLEER. In DNA, the CDR3 is TGCGCCAGCAGCCAAGATCCCCTCGGCGGGCCCAAGAACACCGGGGAGCTGTTTTTT. Translated, it gives CASSQDPLGGPKNTGELFF.

The count of this clone is one. The chain links TRBV28 to TRBJ1-3, with D uncertain. The CDR3 totals 17 residues. V was pared by 3 bases and J by 1 base, with 16 bases between. Per the germline V gene, CDR1 is MDHEN and CDR2 is SYDVKM. The CDR3 loop is CASSFSGIDSSGNTIYF. The CDR3 nucleotides read TGTGCCAGCAGTTTCTCGGGGATCGATTCGTCTGGAAACACCATATATTTT.

The V gene is TRBV10-3, the J gene TRBJ1-2, with TRBD1 as a possible D gene (5 bases). The germline V gene has CDR1 ENHRY and CDR2 SYGVKD. V lost 2 bases, J lost 4 bases, and 20 bases lay in between. This CDR3 is 17 amino acids long. This chain's CDR3 is CAISEAVGGTVVYGYTF. For the CDR3, the DNA is TGTGCCATCAGTGAGGCTGTGGGCGGGACTGTAGTCTATGGCTACACCTTC.

A remark on this clone: Compared with germline, one end of the junction differs, possibly owing to a read error. The chain combines TRBV28 with TRBJ1-5; perhaps TRBD1 as D (6 bases). Germline V gene lookup returns CDR1 MDHEN and CDR2 SYDVKM. The CDR3 loop spans 12 amino acids. The CDR3 nucleotides read TGTGCCAGCAGTTTTTCTTCGGGAGGGGGGAATTTT. Its protein product is CASSFSSGGGNF.

The V call is TRBV5-6, the J call TRBJ2-1; 11 bases match TRBD2. The CDR3 has 15 amino acids. Germline loops: CDR1 SGHDT, CDR2 YYEEEE. With 5 bases clipped from V and 7 bases from J, the junction kept 8 bases outside the gene matches. The CDR3 protein is CASRSLGLAGNEQFF. The CDR3 bases are TGTGCCAGCAGATCCCTAGGACTAGCGGGTAATGAGCAGTTCTTC.

The CDR3 is CASSPGTKNSYEQYF. The CDR3 nucleotides are TGTGCCAGCAGCCCCGGGACAAAGAACTCCTACGAGCAGTACTTC. This sequence joins TRBV28 and TRBJ2-7; tentatively, D is TRBD1 (6 bases). The CDR3 runs 15 residues. Trimming pared 6 bases from V and 0 bases from J, leaving 15 bases between. CDR1 and CDR2 from the germline V gene are MDHEN and SYDVKM.

This sequence joins TRBV18 and TRBJ2-3; tentatively, D is TRBD2 (6 bases). CDR1 is KGHSH and CDR2 is LQKENI in the germline V gene. This CDR3 region has 14 residues. V lost 4 bases, J lost 1 base, and 9 bases lay in between. In DNA form, the CDR3 reads TGTGCCAGCTCACGCGCTAGCGGCACAGATACGCAGTATTTT. This encodes CASSRASGTDTQYF. Variable domain in full (rest from reference TRBV18 and TRBJ2-3): NAGVMQNPRHLVRRRGQEARLRCSPMKGHSHVYWYRQLPEEGLKFMVYLQKENIIDESGMPKERFSAEFPKEGPSILRIQQVVRGDSAAYFCASSRASGTDTQYFGPGTRLTVL.